This TCR beta chain derives from a study of T-cell memory formation after mild COVID-19. Study results and caveats: Later expanders leaned CD4+, whereas day 15 to 85 contracting clones were balanced CD4/CD8.

A single record per CDR3 protein comes from TCRdb applying MiXCR to the 5' RACE reads. Among roughly 190,000 distinct CDR3 sequences listed, 25% to 35% were seen once. This clonotype was seen more than once but under ten times. The antigen is unknown. This CDR3 comprises 16 residues. Trimming stripped 6 bases from V and 0 bases from J, with 17 bases between. CDR1 and CDR2 (germline): MNHEY, SVGAGI. Sequences were obtained from PBMCs or a T cell subset sorted from them (not recorded which). The TCR sequence derives from an adult woman who had mild COVID-19 (a few samples of this study predate the infection). Cell type and time point are not known. The chain employs TRBV6-5 and TRBJ1-1; D uncertain. CDR3 DNA sequence: TGTGCCAGCAGCGTTTACTATCGCGGCGTGAACACTGAAGCTTTCTTT. This codes for CASSVYYRGVNTEAFF.